These 4 T cell receptor beta chains were all obtained from the same sample, sequenced in a study of cytomegalovirus exposure and HLA in healthy donors (dated by TCRdb to 2015 to 2018). The library was made by the immunoSEQ multiplex PCR assay. For the multiplex PCR, a mixture combining 60 forward primers for TCR Vbeta segments and 13 reverse primers for TCR Jbeta segments was used. This immuneACCESS table, as held by TCRdb, lists in-frame sequences with V and J called but not all clones. Of the missing ones, under half trace to an unresolved V gene in checked studies; the others have no known cause. The sample includes 85,000 to 130,000 clones, with just over 70% observed a single time. 0.65% to 0.85% of the sample is held by the ten biggest clonotypes. Specimen: PBMCs. The receptors shown here come from a boy aged 5-17 years in good health and CMV-seronegative.

The chain combines TRBV7-9 with TRBJ1-5; 9 bases map to TRBD1. The CDR3 consists of 15 residues. Germline V CDR1 and CDR2: SEHNR, FQNEAQ (reference sequence). V was clipped by 5 bases and J by 5 bases; unmatched bases: 7. Written as DNA, the CDR3 is TGTGCCAGCAGCCCAATGGGACAGGGCGATCAGCCCCAGCATTTT. Translated, it gives CASSPMGQGDQPQHF.

The J gene is TRBJ1-2, the V gene TRBV6-5, with D uncertain. Germline V lookup: CDR1 MNHEY, CDR2 SVGAGI. Trimming shortened V by 10 bases and J by 8 bases, and 11 bases separated the two germline ends. The CDR3 contains 10 residues. The CDR3 bases are TGTGCCACGGTAGCCCGGGGCTACACCTTC. The encoded protein is CATVARGYTF.

The V call is TRBV28, the J call TRBJ2-3, with D possibly TRBD2 on 5 matching bases. V was trimmed by 8 bases and J by 5 bases, leaving 20 bases between them. This CDR3 is 15 amino acids long. The germline V gene has CDR1 MDHEN and CDR2 SYDVKM. CDR3 sequence: CASRGGSNKGDTQYF. The CDR3 bases are TGTGCCAGCCGCGGCGGGTCAAACAAAGGAGATACGCAGTATTTT.

V gene TRBV9 combines with J gene TRBJ2-3; maybe TRBD1 (6 bases). Germline V gene lookup returns CDR1 SGDLS and CDR2 YYNGEE. The length of the CDR3 is 16 residues. The germline V and J ends were trimmed by 3 bases and 0 bases, with 14 bases remaining between them. CDR3 region: CASSASQGASTDTQYF. The CDR3 nucleotides are TGTGCCAGCAGCGCATCACAGGGAGCTAGCACAGATACGCAGTATTTT.